The 5 T cell receptor beta chains below all came from one sample that was sequenced in a study of T cells after yellow fever vaccination (dated by TCRdb to the late 2010s). What the treatment or condition label conveys for this sample: live attenuated yellow fever vaccine strain. The method behind the library was 5' RACE. The instrument was an Illumina NovaSeq 6000. TCRdb applied fastp at Q25 and MiXCR to the public reads, then kept only in-frame beta chains. Every entry covers one CDR3 protein and lists the most common genes and DNA from its rows. In this sample the table shows some 150,000 distinct CDR3 sequences, approximately 9.7% of which occur a single time. The ten largest clonotypes hold under 40% of the sample. The sample consisted of CD8+ T cells sorted from PBMCs, taken 45 days after the yellow fever booster vaccination. The source is a man younger than 30 who received the YFV17D yellow fever vaccine.

This clonotype showed up many times. The CDR3 coding sequence is TGTGCCAGCAGCCAAGGACTAGCGGGGGGGTACGAGCAGTACTTC. Its protein product is CASSQGLAGGYEQYF. The V and J genes are TRBV4-2 and TRBJ2-7, with 14 bases aligning to TRBD2. There are 15 residues in the CDR3. V shed 1 base, J shed 4 bases, and the junction held 0 bases outside the gene matches. Germline lookup yields CDR1 LGHNA and CDR2 YNFKEQ.

Ten or more counts support this clonotype. The V call is TRBV27, the J call TRBJ1-2; D is unclear. Germline-derived CDR1 and CDR2 are MNHEY and SMNVEV (reference sequence). The CDR3 runs 13 residues. Between the trimmed V and J ends, which lost 3 bases and 5 bases, there was a span of 10 bases. The CDR3 coding sequence is TGTGCCAGCAGTTTGGGCAGATCATATGGCTACACCTTC. The encoded protein is CASSLGRSYGYTF.

V usage is TRBV6-6 and J usage is TRBJ2-3, with a weak D call TRBD1 (9 bases). Germline V gene sequence: CDR1 MNHNY, CDR2 SVGAGI (reference sequence). This CDR3 has 16 residues. V was shortened by 5 bases and J by 4 bases, with 19 bases between the two germline ends. Written as DNA, the CDR3 is TGTGCCAGCAGTATAGTAGCGGGACAGGGTGCAGATACGCAGTATTTT. Translating gives CASSIVAGQGADTQYF.

The chain recombines TRBV6-2 or TRBV6-3 with TRBJ2-7; D remains ambiguous. Trimming removed 7 bases from V and 3 bases from J, with 7 bases in between. Germline V gene data show CDR1 as MNHEY and CDR2 as SVGEGT. This CDR3 comprises 11 residues. As DNA, the CDR3 is TGTGCCAGCACGGCACACTACGAGCAGTACTTC. It is translated as CASTAHYEQYF.

This clonotype was seen only a few times. This chain links TRBV4-3 with TRBJ2-5; D is possibly TRBD2 (6 bases). From germline, CDR1 is LGHNA and CDR2 YSLEER. V was cut by 0 bases and J by 4 bases, with 12 bases left in between. The CDR3 is 15 amino acids. The CDR3 spells CASSQDVGGAETQYF. The CDR3 nucleotides are TGCGCCAGCAGCCAAGATGTCGGCGGGGCAGAGACCCAGTACTTC.